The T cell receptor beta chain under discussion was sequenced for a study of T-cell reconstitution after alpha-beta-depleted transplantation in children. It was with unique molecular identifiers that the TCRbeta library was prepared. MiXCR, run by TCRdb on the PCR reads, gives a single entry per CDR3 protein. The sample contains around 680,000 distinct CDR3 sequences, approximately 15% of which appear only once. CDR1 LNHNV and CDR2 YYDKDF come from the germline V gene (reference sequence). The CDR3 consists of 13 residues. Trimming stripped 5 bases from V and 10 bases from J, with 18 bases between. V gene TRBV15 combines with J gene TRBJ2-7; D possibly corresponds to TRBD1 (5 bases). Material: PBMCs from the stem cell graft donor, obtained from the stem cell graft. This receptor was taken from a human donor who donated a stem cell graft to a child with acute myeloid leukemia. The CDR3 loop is CATSARTTGDQYF. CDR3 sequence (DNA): TGTGCCACCAGCGCAAGGACAACCGGCGACCAGTACTTC.